Listed below are T cell receptor beta chains from one sample, sequenced in a study of neurological immune-mediated disorders. TCRdb passed the 5' RACE reads through MiXCR, listing each CDR3 protein once. The sample lists 71,000 or so distinct CDR3 sequences, around 13% seen once, with around 4.6% in the top ten. What was sequenced was PBMCs. Source of these receptors: a female donor with HTLV-1-associated myelopathy (HAM/TSP). Both conserved end residues are part of each CDR3. A D gene is named only where the DNA matches it firmly. Size is stated for part of the rows, as once, few or many counts, or as a class when the clone is expanded.

D	size	J	V	DNA	CDR3
TRBD1	few	TRBJ1-6	TRBV27	TGTGCCAGCAGTCTCCGGGACAGGGGATCACCCCTCCACTTT	CASSLRDRGSPLHF
NA	many	TRBJ2-2	TRBV10-3	TGTGCCATCAGCGACACCGGGGAGCTGTTTTTT	CAISDTGELFF
NA	medium-sized	TRBJ2-7	TRBV7-2	TGTGCCAGCAGCTCTCCCGACAGGACCTACGAGCAGTACTTC	CASSSPDRTYEQYF
NA	many	TRBJ2-5	TRBV7-9	TGTGCCAGCAGTCAGTTCGCGGGCCCAGAGACCCAGTACTTC	CASSQFAGPETQYF
TRBD1	NA	TRBJ2-6	TRBV20-1	TGCAGTGCTAGAAAGACAGGGGATTTCTCTGGGGCCAACGTCCTGACTTTC	CSARKTGDFSGANVLTF
TRBD1	NA	TRBJ1-1	TRBV2	TGTGCCAGCAGTCCACAGGGGAAGGGAGGAACTGAAGCTTTCTTT	CASSPQGKGGTEAFF
NA	many	TRBJ2-1	TRBV15	TGTGCCACCAGCAGAGATCAGGGGGGGGGTCACAATGAGCAGTTCTTC	CATSRDQGGGHNEQFF
TRBD1	many	TRBJ1-4	TRBV9	TGTGCCAGCAGCGTAGGAGGGACAGGGGGCTCCGAAAAACTGTTTTTT	CASSVGGTGGSEKLFF
TRBD2	NA	TRBJ2-7	TRBV5-5	TGTGCCAGCAGCTTGTCGCCTAGCGGAAGATACGAGCAGTACTTC	CASSLSPSGRYEQYF
TRBD2	many	TRBJ2-3	TRBV5-1	TGCGCCAGCAGCTTGTGGGACTATAGCACAGATACGCAGTATTTT	CASSLWDYSTDTQYF
NA	many	TRBJ1-4	TRBV5-1	TGCGCCAGCAGCCTGGGGGCAGCAACTAATGAAAAACTGTTTTTT	CASSLGAATNEKLFF
TRBD2	many	TRBJ2-7	TRBV7-2	TGTGCCAGCAGCTCCTGGACTAGCGGGAGTAACGAGCAGTACTTC	CASSSWTSGSNEQYF
NA	many	TRBJ2-3	TRBV29-1	TGCAGCACTGAACTAGATACGCAGTATTTT	CSTELDTQYF
NA	many	TRBJ2-5	TRBV5-1	TGCGCCAGCAGCTTTGGGGGTACCACCCAGGCAGAGACCCAGTACTTC	CASSFGGTTQAETQYF
NA	many	TRBJ2-7	TRBV3-1	TGTGCCAGCAGCCAAGATGGTGGGGCGGGGACCTACGAGCAGTACTTC	CASSQDGGAGTYEQYF
NA	many	TRBJ1-6	TRBV20-1	TGCAGTGCTAATCCGGGCCAAGGGCGGTCACCCCTCCACTTT	CSANPGQGRSPLHF
NA	many	TRBJ1-1	TRBV14	TGTGCCAGCAGTCGATGGGGCGAGGACACTGAAGCTTTCTTT	CASSRWGEDTEAFF
TRBD1	many	TRBJ2-3	TRBV7-2	TGTGCCAGCAGCTTAGTATCCGGGACAGGGTCCCGCACAGATACGCAGTATTTT	CASSLVSGTGSRTDTQYF
TRBD2	many	TRBJ2-3	TRBV20-1	TGCAGTGCCTCGTTGGCGGGGGGGGGAGATACGCAGTATTTT	CSASLAGGGDTQYF
NA	many	TRBJ2-7	TRBV28	TGTGCCAGCAGTTTAATTGCCCCGGCCCACGAGCAGTACTTC	CASSLIAPAHEQYF
TRBD1	many	TRBJ2-1	TRBV5-1	TGCGCCAGCAGCCGACAGGGGGCATACAATGAGCAGTTCTTC	CASSRQGAYNEQFF
NA	many	TRBJ2-7	TRBV6-2/TRBV6-3	TGTGCCAGCAGTTACTCCGAAGGAACGGCGTACGAGCAGTACTTC	CASSYSEGTAYEQYF
NA	many	TRBJ2-3	TRBV9	TGTGCCAGCAGCATCGGGACGTCTCGCACAGATACGCAGTATTTT	CASSIGTSRTDTQYF
TRBD1	many	TRBJ2-3	TRBV4-1	TGCGCCAGCAGCCAAGGTCAGGGGGCGAGCTTCACAGATACGCAGTATTTT	CASSQGQGASFTDTQYF
NA	few	TRBJ2-7	TRBV5-1	TGCGCCAGCAGCTTAGGCAGGGGAAGTAACGAGCAGTACTTC	CASSLGRGSNEQYF
NA	NA	TRBJ2-2	TRBV7-8	TGTGCCAGCAGTTTGATGAGCGTGGACGGTTGGAACACCGGGGAGCTGTTTTTT	CASSLMSVDGWNTGELFF
NA	many	TRBJ2-1	TRBV11-2	TGTGCCAGCAGCTTAGAATACTCTGGTGAGCAGTTCTTC	CASSLEYSGEQFF
NA	many	TRBJ2-1	TRBV20-1	TGCAGTGCTAAGCCAGGTTACAATGAGCAGTTCTTC	CSAKPGYNEQFF
TRBD2	many	TRBJ2-7	TRBV3-1	TGTGCCAGCAGCCTTCTAGCGGGGGAGAACGAGCAGTACTTC	CASSLLAGENEQYF
NA	many	TRBJ1-6	TRBV7-9	TGTGCCAGCAGCATCCAGGCCCTTAGCTCCTATAATTCACCCCTCCACTTT	CASSIQALSSYNSPLHF
NA	many	TRBJ2-3	TRBV9	TGTGCCAGCAGCGTAGGTCTCGGAGGTGGGGATACGCAGTATTTT	CASSVGLGGGDTQYF
TRBD1	medium-sized	TRBJ2-1	TRBV29-1	TGCAGCGTTGAGAACAGGGGGCACTACAATGAGCAGTTCTTC	CSVENRGHYNEQFF
NA	many	TRBJ2-2	TRBV11-2	TGTGCCAGCAGCCGCAAGGGGATGACCGGGGAGCTGTTTTTT	CASSRKGMTGELFF
NA	few	TRBJ2-2	TRBV6-6	TGTGCCAGCAGTTACGGGAGCACCGGGGAGCTGTTTTTT	CASSYGSTGELFF
NA	NA	TRBJ2-3	TRBV12-3/TRBV12-4	TGTGCCAGCAGTTTTCGCGGGCTGGATATGCAGTATTTT	CASSFRGLDMQYF
NA	many	TRBJ2-5	TRBV7-2	TGTGCCAGCAGCCAAGGGCCCGAAGAGACCCAGTACTTC	CASSQGPEETQYF
NA	NA	TRBJ2-3	TRBV12-3/TRBV12-4	TGTGCCAGCAGTCGGGCGGGACACCCAGGAGATACGCAGTATTTT	CASSRAGHPGDTQYF
TRBD1	many	TRBJ1-1	TRBV5-1	TGCGCCAGCAGCACACGCGACAGGGGAAACACTGAAGCTTTCTTT	CASSTRDRGNTEAFF
NA	many	TRBJ1-3	TRBV12-3/TRBV12-4	TGTGCCAGCAGTTGGGGGCGGGACTTCTCTGGAAACACCATATATTTT	CASSWGRDFSGNTIYF
NA	many	TRBJ2-1	TRBV5-5	TGTGCCAGCAGCTCCCCGTATGAGCAGTTCTTC	CASSSPYEQFF
NA	many	TRBJ1-2	TRBV7-3	TGTGCCAGCAGCCCCTACCCAGGGTACGGCTACACCTTC	CASSPYPGYGYTF
TRBD1	many	TRBJ1-1	TRBV7-2	TGTGCCAGCAGCTTACAGGGGGCTAACACTGAAGCTTTCTTT	CASSLQGANTEAFF
TRBD2	many	TRBJ2-1	TRBV30	TGTGCCTGGCGAGGAGAAGTAGCGGGGGCCTGGGGGAATGAGCAGTTCTTC	CAWRGEVAGAWGNEQFF
NA	many	TRBJ2-7	TRBV7-9	TGTGCCAGCGAACAGGGCTCTCGTCCCGAGCAGTACTTC	CASEQGSRPEQYF
NA	large	TRBJ2-3	TRBV5-1	TGCGCCAGCCGGTTGGAGGACCACACAGATACGCAGTATTTT	CASRLEDHTDTQYF
TRBD1	few	TRBJ2-3	TRBV12-3/TRBV12-4	TGTGCCAGCAGTTTAATGGGGACAGGCACAGATACGCAGTATTTT	CASSLMGTGTDTQYF
TRBD1	many	TRBJ1-5	TRBV20-1	TGCAGTGCTCGTAGGGTGGGACAGGGTATCCCCAATCAGCCCCAGCATTTT	CSARRVGQGIPNQPQHF
NA	many	TRBJ1-4	TRBV20-1	TGCAGTGCTAGGGCACGACCGGCAGATTCTAATGAAAAACTGTTTTTT	CSARARPADSNEKLFF
NA	many	TRBJ1-1	TRBV5-1	TGCGCCAGCAGCTTGGCGGCAAACCCCACCACTGAAGCTTTCTTT	CASSLAANPTTEAFF
NA	many	TRBJ2-5	TRBV5-1	TGCGCCAGCAGCCCCGAGGCGGGATCGACGGAGACCCAGTACTTC	CASSPEAGSTETQYF
NA	many	TRBJ1-6	TRBV7-2	TGTGCCAGCAGCTTGGAAGTCATGGGACATTGGGGATCACCCCTCCACTTT	CASSLEVMGHWGSPLHF
TRBD2	many	TRBJ2-7	TRBV20-1	TGCAGTGCTAGAGAGGTGGGGGGGGTTTCCTACGAGCAGTACTTC	CSAREVGGVSYEQYF
NA	many	TRBJ2-1	TRBV5-6	TGTGCCAGCAGCTTACGGGGCCCCTACAATGAGCAGTTCTTC	CASSLRGPYNEQFF
TRBD1	many	TRBJ2-7	TRBV18	TGTGCCAGCTCACCTTTGGGACAGGACTACGAGCAGTACTTC	CASSPLGQDYEQYF
NA	many	TRBJ2-7	TRBV20-1	TGCAGTGCTGGGAGCCTAGGCGAGCAGTACTTC	CSAGSLGEQYF
TRBD2	NA	TRBJ2-7	TRBV5-1	TGCGCCAGCAGCTTGGTAGCGGGCGCGGAGTACGAGCAGTACTTC	CASSLVAGAEYEQYF
NA	NA	TRBJ2-4	TRBV6-1	TGTGCCAGCAGTGAGGGCAGACTCGGCATTCAGTACTTC	CASSEGRLGIQYF
TRBD1	many	TRBJ1-5	TRBV20-1	TGCAGTGCCCAGATGGGGGACAGATATCAGCCCCAGCATTTT	CSAQMGDRYQPQHF